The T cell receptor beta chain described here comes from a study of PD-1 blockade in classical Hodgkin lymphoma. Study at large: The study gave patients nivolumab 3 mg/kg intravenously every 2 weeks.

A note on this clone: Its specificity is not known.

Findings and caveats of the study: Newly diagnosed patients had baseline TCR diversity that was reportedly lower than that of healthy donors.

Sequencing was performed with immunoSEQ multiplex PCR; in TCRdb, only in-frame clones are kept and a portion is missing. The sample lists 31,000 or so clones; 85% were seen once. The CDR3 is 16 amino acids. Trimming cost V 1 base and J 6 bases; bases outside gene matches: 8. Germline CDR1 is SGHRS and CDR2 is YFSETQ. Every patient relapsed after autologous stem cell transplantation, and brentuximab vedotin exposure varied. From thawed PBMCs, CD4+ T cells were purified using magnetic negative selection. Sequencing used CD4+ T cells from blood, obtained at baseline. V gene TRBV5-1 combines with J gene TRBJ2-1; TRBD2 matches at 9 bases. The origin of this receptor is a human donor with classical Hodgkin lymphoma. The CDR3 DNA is TGCGCCAGCAGCTTGCTTTCTAGCGGGGAGATCAATGAGCAGTTCTTC. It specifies CASSLLSSGEINEQFF.